Listed below are T cell receptor beta chains from one sample, sequenced in a study of identical twins. In TCRdb, the 5' RACE reads were re-called with MiXCR into one record per CDR3 protein. The table records about 200,000 distinct CDR3 sequences, roughly 7.1% of them present only once. These data were also reused for a study on T cells expressing NK-cell markers.

Material: CD8+ T cells sorted from blood. Receptor source: a woman aged 18-35 years in good health. Both conserved end residues are part of each CDR3. Fields, in order: D gene, J gene, clone size, V gene, CDR3 DNA, CDR3 protein. D genes are given only for firm matches. A row's size may be missing; if present it is once, few, many or a size class.

d_call: .
j_call: TRBJ2-7
clone_size: many
v_call: TRBV20-1
cdr3_nt: TGCAGTGCTAGGATGACAGAGGCTAACTACGAGCAGTACTTC
cdr3_aa: CSARMTEANYEQYF

d_call: .
j_call: TRBJ1-5
clone_size: many
v_call: TRBV6-1
cdr3_nt: TGTGCCAGCAGGAGCCAGGGCAGTCAGCCCCAGCATTTT
cdr3_aa: CASRSQGSQPQHF

d_call: .
j_call: TRBJ2-2
clone_size: .
v_call: TRBV19
cdr3_nt: TGTGCCAGTACGGGGCCGTACACCGGGGAGCTGTTTTTT
cdr3_aa: CASTGPYTGELFF

d_call: .
j_call: TRBJ2-7
clone_size: few
v_call: TRBV4-2
cdr3_nt: TGTGCCAGCAGCCAAGAGGAGGGATCCTACGAGCAGTACTTC
cdr3_aa: CASSQEEGSYEQYF

d_call: .
j_call: TRBJ2-4
clone_size: few
v_call: TRBV7-6
cdr3_nt: TGTGCCAGCAGCTTAGGAGGGCCCCAAAACATTCAGTACTTC
cdr3_aa: CASSLGGPQNIQYF

d_call: TRBD1
j_call: TRBJ2-7
clone_size: .
v_call: TRBV29-1
cdr3_nt: TGCACCGTTGGTGGATTGACAGGGTATAACGAGCAGTACTTC
cdr3_aa: CTVGGLTGYNEQYF

d_call: .
j_call: TRBJ2-1
clone_size: .
v_call: TRBV9
cdr3_nt: TGTGCCAGCAGCGTCGGATGGGGGATGGATGAGCAGTTCTTC
cdr3_aa: CASSVGWGMDEQFF

d_call: .
j_call: TRBJ2-1
clone_size: few
v_call: TRBV19
cdr3_nt: TGTGCCAGTAGTATAGTATCAGGGGGGAATGAGCAGTTCTTC
cdr3_aa: CASSIVSGGNEQFF

d_call: .
j_call: TRBJ1-2
clone_size: few
v_call: TRBV5-6
cdr3_nt: TGTGCCAGCAGCTCCCGGACGGGGCAGGAGCCCTATGGCTACACCTTC
cdr3_aa: CASSSRTGQEPYGYTF

d_call: .
j_call: TRBJ2-2
clone_size: .
v_call: TRBV6-4
cdr3_nt: TGTGCCAGCAGTGACTTGGCCCCCGGCGGGGAGCTGTTTTTT
cdr3_aa: CASSDLAPGGELFF

d_call: TRBD1
j_call: TRBJ2-7
clone_size: .
v_call: TRBV7-9
cdr3_nt: TGTGCCAGCAGCTTAGGACAGGGGTTGCAGTACTTC
cdr3_aa: CASSLGQGLQYF

d_call: .
j_call: TRBJ2-6
clone_size: .
v_call: TRBV9
cdr3_nt: TGTGCCAGCAGCGTAGCCGCGGACCCCGAATTTTCTGGGGCCAACGTCCTGACTTTC
cdr3_aa: CASSVAADPEFSGANVLTF

d_call: .
j_call: TRBJ1-1
clone_size: .
v_call: TRBV19
cdr3_nt: TGTGCCAGTAGTACCCCGCAAGGACTCGATCTATTT
cdr3_aa: CASSTPQGLDLF

d_call: TRBD1
j_call: TRBJ1-1
clone_size: many
v_call: TRBV7-8
cdr3_nt: TGTGCCAGCAGCTGGGGACAGGGGTTCGCTTTCTTT
cdr3_aa: CASSWGQGFAFF

d_call: TRBD1
j_call: TRBJ2-1
clone_size: .
v_call: TRBV11-2
cdr3_nt: TGTGCCAGCAGCTCAAGGGGGCACCGCTACAATGAGCAGTTCTTC
cdr3_aa: CASSSRGHRYNEQFF

d_call: .
j_call: TRBJ1-1
clone_size: .
v_call: TRBV7-9
cdr3_nt: TGTGCCAGCAGCTTATTCGGCGGCGCGGATGAAGCTTTCTTT
cdr3_aa: CASSLFGGADEAFF

d_call: .
j_call: TRBJ2-1
clone_size: few
v_call: TRBV2
cdr3_nt: TGTGCCAGCCCCGGGGTAAGGGGGAATGAGCAGTTCTTC
cdr3_aa: CASPGVRGNEQFF

d_call: .
j_call: TRBJ2-7
clone_size: .
v_call: TRBV9
cdr3_nt: TGTGCCAGCAGTCTAACCGGGGTAACCCACGAGCAGTACTTC
cdr3_aa: CASSLTGVTHEQYF

d_call: .
j_call: TRBJ2-3
clone_size: few
v_call: TRBV27
cdr3_nt: TGTGCCAGCAGTTTAGTAGGGTGGGGGAGACATACGCAGTATTTT
cdr3_aa: CASSLVGWGRHTQYF

d_call: TRBD1
j_call: TRBJ2-7
clone_size: .
v_call: TRBV29-1
cdr3_nt: TGCAGCGTTGTAACAGGGGACACCTACGAGCAGTACTTC
cdr3_aa: CSVVTGDTYEQYF

d_call: TRBD1
j_call: TRBJ1-2
clone_size: few
v_call: TRBV2
cdr3_nt: TGTGCCAGGAACTCGGACAGGGGCTATGGCTACACCTTC
cdr3_aa: CARNSDRGYGYTF

d_call: .
j_call: TRBJ2-7
clone_size: .
v_call: TRBV2
cdr3_nt: TGTGCCAGCAAAGGCGACGACGGCTACGAGCAGTACTTC
cdr3_aa: CASKGDDGYEQYF

d_call: .
j_call: TRBJ2-2
clone_size: .
v_call: TRBV3-1
cdr3_nt: TGTGCCAGCAGCCAAGATGGTGTTCCCGGGGAGCTGTTTTTT
cdr3_aa: CASSQDGVPGELFF

d_call: TRBD1
j_call: TRBJ2-7
clone_size: few
v_call: TRBV12-3/TRBV12-4
cdr3_nt: TGTGCCAGCGCACAGGGGAAAGGCGAGCAGTACTTC
cdr3_aa: CASAQGKGEQYF

d_call: .
j_call: TRBJ1-2
clone_size: many
v_call: TRBV29-1
cdr3_nt: TGCAGCGTTGAAGGATACAGGTTCCTAGGCTATGGCTACACCTTC
cdr3_aa: CSVEGYRFLGYGYTF

d_call: .
j_call: TRBJ1-4
clone_size: .
v_call: TRBV5-5
cdr3_nt: TGTGCCAGCAGCTGGGTCGGGACGGGTCTTATTAATGAAAAACTGTTTTTT
cdr3_aa: CASSWVGTGLINEKLFF